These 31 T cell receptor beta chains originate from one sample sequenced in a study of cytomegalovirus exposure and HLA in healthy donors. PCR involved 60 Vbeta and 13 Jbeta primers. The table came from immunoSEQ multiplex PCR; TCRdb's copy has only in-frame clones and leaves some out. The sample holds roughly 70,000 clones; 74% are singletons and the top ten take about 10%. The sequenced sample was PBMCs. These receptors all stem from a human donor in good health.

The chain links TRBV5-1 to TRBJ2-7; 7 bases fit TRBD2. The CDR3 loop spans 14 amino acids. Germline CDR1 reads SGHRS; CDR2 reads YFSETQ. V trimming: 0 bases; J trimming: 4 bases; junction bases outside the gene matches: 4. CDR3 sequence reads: CASSLGWGGYEQYF. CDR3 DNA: TGCGCCAGCAGCTTGGGTTGGGGAGGGTACGAGCAGTACTTC.

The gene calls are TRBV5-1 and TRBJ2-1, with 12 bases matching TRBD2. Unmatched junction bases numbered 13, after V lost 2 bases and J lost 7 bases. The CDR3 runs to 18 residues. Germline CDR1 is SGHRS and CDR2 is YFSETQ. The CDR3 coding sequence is TGCGCCAGCAGCTTCAGGGGTCTGCTAGCGGGAGGGGGTAATGAGCAGTTCTTC. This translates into CASSFRGLLAGGGNEQFF.

This chain's CDR3 is CASSATEGLTEAFF. Written as DNA, the CDR3 is TGTGCCAGCAGTGCCACAGAGGGTTTGACTGAAGCTTTCTTT. V gene TRBV25-1 combines with J gene TRBJ1-1, with no clear D. The germline CDR1 and CDR2 sequences are MGHDK and SYGVNS. CDR3 length equals 14 residues. The V end lost 4 bases, the J end lost 5 bases, and 14 bases lay between the germline ends.

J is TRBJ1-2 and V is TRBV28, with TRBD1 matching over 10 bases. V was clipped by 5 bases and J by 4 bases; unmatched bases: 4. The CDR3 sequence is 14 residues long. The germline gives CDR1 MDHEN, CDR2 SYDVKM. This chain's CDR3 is CASSPGTGAYGYTF. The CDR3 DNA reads TGTGCCAGCAGTCCCGGGACAGGGGCCTATGGCTACACCTTC.

DNA of the CDR3: TGTGCCAGCAGCTTAGGGAGCGGAAATGGGGAGACCCAGTACTTC. Encoded protein: CASSLGSGNGETQYF. V and J are TRBV7-2 and TRBJ2-5, with D perhaps matching TRBD2 (5 bases). CDR3 length equals 15 residues. The germline gives CDR1 SGHTA, CDR2 FQGNSA. V was trimmed by 1 base and J by 5 bases, leaving 14 bases between them. Based on the CDR3 plus reference TRBV7-2 and TRBJ2-5, the full variable domain is GAGVSQSPSNKVTEKGKDVELRCDPISGHTALYWYRQSLGQGLEFLIYFQGNSAPDKSGLPSDRFSAERTGGSVSTLTIQRTQQEDSAVYLCASSLGSGNGETQYFGPGTRLLVL.

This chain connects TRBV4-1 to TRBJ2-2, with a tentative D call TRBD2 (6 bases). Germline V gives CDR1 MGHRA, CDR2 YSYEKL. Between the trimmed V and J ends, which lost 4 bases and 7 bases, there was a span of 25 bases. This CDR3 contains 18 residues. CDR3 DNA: TGCGCCAGCAGCCCCGGAACCCTAGCGCGAAGAGTGGACGGGGAGCTGTTTTTT. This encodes CASSPGTLARRVDGELFF.

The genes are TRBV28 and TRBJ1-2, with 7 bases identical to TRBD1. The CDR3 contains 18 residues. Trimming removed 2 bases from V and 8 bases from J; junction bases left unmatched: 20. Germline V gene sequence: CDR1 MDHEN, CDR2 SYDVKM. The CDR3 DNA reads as TGTGCCAGCAGTTTAAAGGGCCCGGGACAGCGATATGGAGAGGGCTACACCTTC. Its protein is CASSLKGPGQRYGEGYTF.

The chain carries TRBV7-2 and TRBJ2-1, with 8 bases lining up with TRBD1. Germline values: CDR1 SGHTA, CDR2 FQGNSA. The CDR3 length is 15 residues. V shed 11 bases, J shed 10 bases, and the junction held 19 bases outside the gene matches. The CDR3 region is CAQLYVQGALREQFF. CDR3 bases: TGTGCCCAACTCTACGTGCAGGGGGCGTTACGGGAGCAGTTCTTC.

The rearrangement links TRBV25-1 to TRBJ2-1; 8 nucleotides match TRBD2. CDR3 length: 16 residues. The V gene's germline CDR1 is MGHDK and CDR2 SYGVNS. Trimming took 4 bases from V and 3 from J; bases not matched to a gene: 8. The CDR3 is CASSASGSTSYNEQFF. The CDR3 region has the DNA TGTGCCAGCAGTGCTAGCGGGTCCACGAGCTACAATGAGCAGTTCTTC.

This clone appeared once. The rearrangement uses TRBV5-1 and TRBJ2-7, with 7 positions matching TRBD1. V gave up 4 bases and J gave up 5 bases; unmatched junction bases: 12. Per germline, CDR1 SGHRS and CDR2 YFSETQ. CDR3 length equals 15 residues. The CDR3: CASSTFRQGSHEQYF. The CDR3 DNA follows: TGCGCCAGCAGCACTTTCCGACAGGGTTCCCACGAGCAGTACTTC.

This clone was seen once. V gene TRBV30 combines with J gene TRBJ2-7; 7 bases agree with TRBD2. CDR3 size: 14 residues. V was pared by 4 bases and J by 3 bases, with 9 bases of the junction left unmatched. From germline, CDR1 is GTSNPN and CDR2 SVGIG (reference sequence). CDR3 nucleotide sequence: TGTGCCTGGAAAAGGCTAGCGGAGGACTACGAGCAGTACTTC. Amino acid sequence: CAWKRLAEDYEQYF. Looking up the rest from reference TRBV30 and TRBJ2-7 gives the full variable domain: SQTIHQWPATLVQPVGSPLSLECTVEGTSNPNLYWYRQAAGRGLQLLFYSVGIGQISSEVPQNLSASRPQDRQFILSSKKLLLSDSGFYLCAWKRLAEDYEQYFGPGTRLTVT.

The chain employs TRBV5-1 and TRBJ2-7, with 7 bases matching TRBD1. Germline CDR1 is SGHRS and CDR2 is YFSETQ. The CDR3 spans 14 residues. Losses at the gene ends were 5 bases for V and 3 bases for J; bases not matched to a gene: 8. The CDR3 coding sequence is TGCGCCAGCAGGACCGATGCAGGGGGCTACGAGCAGTACTTC. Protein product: CASRTDAGGYEQYF.

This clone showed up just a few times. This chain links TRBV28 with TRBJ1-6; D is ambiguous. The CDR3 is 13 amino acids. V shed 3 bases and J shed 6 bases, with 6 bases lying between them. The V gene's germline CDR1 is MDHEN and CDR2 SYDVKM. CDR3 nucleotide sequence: TGTGCCAGCAGTTTCGGGATTAATTCACCCCTCCACTTT. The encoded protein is CASSFGINSPLHF.

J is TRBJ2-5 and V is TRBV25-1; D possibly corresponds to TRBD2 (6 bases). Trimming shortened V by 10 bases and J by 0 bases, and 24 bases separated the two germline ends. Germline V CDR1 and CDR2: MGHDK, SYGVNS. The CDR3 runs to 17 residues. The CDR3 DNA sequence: TGTGCCACCAACCGACTCATGGACACGGGAGACCAAGAGACCCAGTACTTC. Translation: CATNRLMDTGDQETQYF.

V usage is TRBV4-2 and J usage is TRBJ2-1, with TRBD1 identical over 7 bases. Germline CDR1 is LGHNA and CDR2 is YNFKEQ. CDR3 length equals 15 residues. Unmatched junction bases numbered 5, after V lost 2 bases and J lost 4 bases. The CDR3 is CASSQLSGGYNEQFF. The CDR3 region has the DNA TGTGCCAGCAGCCAATTGTCAGGGGGTTACAATGAGCAGTTCTTC.

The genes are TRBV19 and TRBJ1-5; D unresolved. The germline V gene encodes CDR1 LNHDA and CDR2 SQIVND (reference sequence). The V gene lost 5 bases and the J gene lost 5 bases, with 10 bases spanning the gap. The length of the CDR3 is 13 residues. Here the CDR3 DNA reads TGTGCCAGTAGTGATAGTAGTCATCAGCCCCAGCATTTT. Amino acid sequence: CASSDSSHQPQHF.

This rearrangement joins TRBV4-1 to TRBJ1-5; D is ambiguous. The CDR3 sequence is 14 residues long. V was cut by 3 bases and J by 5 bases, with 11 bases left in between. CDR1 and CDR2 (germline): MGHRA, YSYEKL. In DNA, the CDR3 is TGCGCCAGCAGCCAGGGTAGGCAGGATCAGCCCCAGCATTTT. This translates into CASSQGRQDQPQHF.

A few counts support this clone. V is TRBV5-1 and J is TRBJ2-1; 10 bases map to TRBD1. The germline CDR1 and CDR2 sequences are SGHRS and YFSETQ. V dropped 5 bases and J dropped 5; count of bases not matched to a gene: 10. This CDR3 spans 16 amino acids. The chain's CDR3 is CASSLTGQGTDNEQFF. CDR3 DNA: TGCGCCAGCAGTTTAACGGGACAGGGGACGGACAATGAGCAGTTCTTC. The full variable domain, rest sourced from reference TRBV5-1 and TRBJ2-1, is KAGVTQTPRYLIKTRGQQVTLSCSPISGHRSVSWYQQTPGQGLQFLFEYFSETQRNKGNFPGRFSGRQFSNSRSEMNVSTLELGDSALYLCASSLTGQGTDNEQFFGPGTRLTVL.

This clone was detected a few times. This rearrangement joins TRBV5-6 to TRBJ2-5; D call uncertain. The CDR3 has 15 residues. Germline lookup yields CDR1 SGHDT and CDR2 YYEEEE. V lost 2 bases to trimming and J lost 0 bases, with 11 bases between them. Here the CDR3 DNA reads TGTGCCAGCAGCTTCGAAAATCAGTACCAAGAGACCCAGTACTTC. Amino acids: CASSFENQYQETQYF.

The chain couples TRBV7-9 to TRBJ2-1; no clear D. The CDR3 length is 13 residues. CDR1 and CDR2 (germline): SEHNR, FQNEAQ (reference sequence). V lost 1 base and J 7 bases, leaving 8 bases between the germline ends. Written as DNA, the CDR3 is TGTGCCAGCAGCTTAGGAGGCCTTAATGAGCAGTTCTTC. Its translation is CASSLGGLNEQFF.

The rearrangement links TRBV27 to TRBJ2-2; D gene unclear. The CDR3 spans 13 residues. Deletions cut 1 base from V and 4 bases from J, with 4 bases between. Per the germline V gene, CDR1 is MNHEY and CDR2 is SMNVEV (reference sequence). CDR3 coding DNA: TGTGCCAGCAGTTTATGGAGCACCGGGGAGCTGTTTTTT. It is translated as CASSLWSTGELFF.

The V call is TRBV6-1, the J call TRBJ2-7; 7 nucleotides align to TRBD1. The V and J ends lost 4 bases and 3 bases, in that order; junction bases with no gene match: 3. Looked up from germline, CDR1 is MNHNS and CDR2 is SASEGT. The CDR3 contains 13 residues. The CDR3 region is CASSVGGGYEQYF. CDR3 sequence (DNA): TGTGCCAGCAGTGTAGGGGGCGGCTACGAGCAGTACTTC.

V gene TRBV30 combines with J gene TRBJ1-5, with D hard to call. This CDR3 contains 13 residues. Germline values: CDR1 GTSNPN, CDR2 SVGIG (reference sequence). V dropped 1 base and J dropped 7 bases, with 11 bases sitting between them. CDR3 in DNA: TGTGCCTGGAGTGCCGGGGAGAAGCAGCCCCAGCATTTT. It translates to CAWSAGEKQPQHF. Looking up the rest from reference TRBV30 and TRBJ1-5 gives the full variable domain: SQTIHQWPATLVQPVGSPLSLECTVEGTSNPNLYWYRQAAGRGLQLLFYSVGIGQISSEVPQNLSASRPQDRQFILSSKKLLLSDSGFYLCAWSAGEKQPQHFGDGTRLSIL.

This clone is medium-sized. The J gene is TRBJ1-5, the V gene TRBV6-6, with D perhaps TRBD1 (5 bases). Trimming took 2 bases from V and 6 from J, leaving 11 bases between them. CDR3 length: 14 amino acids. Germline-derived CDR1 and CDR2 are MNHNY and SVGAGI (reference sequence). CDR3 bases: TGTGCCAGCAGTTACGGGCAGGGAGGTCAGCCCCAGCATTTT. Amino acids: CASSYGQGGQPQHF.

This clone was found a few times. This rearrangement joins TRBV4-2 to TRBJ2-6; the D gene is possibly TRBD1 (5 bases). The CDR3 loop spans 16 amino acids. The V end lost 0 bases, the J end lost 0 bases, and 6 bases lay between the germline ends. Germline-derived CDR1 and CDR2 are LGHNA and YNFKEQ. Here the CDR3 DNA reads TGTGCCAGCAGCCAAGATGGGGCCTCTGGGGCCAACGTCCTGACTTTC. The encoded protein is CASSQDGASGANVLTF.

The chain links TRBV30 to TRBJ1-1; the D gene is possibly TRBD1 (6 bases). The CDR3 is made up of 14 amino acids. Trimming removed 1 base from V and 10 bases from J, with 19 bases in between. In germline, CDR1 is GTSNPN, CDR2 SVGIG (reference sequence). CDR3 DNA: TGTGCCTGGAGTGCCCCCGGGGACACCCCTTTAGCTTTCTTT. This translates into CAWSAPGDTPLAFF.

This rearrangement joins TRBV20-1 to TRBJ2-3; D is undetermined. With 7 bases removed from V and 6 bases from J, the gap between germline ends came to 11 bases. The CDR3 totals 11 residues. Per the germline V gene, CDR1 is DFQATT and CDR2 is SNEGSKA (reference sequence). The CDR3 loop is CSVQMVDTQYF. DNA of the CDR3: TGCAGTGTACAAATGGTTGATACGCAGTATTTT.

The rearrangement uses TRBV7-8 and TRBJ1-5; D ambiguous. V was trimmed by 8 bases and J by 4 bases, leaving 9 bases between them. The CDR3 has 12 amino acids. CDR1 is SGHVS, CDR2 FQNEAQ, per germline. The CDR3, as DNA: TGTGCCAGCGCGAACCCGAATCAGCCCCAGCATTTT. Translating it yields CASANPNQPQHF.

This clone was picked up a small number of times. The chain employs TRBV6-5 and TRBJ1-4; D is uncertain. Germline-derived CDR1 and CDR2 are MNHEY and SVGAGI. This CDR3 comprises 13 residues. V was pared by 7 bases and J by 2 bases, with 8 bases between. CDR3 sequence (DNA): TGTGCCAGCAAGCGACCGACTAATGAAAAACTGTTTTTT. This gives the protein CASKRPTNEKLFF.

The CDR3: CASSVGVSSSGANVLTF. CDR3 coding DNA: TGTGCCAGCAGCGTAGGGGTTAGCAGCTCTGGGGCCAACGTCCTGACTTTC. The rearrangement joins TRBV9 to TRBJ2-6; no clear D gene. Germline loops: CDR1 SGDLS, CDR2 YYNGEE. V shed 0 bases and J shed 0 bases, with 10 bases lying between them. The CDR3 consists of 17 residues.

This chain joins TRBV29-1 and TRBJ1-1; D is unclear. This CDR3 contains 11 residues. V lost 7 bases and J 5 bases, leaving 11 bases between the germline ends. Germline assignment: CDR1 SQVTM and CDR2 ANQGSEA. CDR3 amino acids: CSALVRTEAFF. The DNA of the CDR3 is TGCAGCGCCCTAGTCCGGACTGAAGCTTTCTTT.